The sequence of this T cell receptor (beta chain) was determined in a study of T cell repertoires in cytomegalovirus infection. Background on the study: Newly reported HLA-C-restricted and thoroughly characterized HLA-B-restricted CMV epitopes were employed.

TCRdb processed the reads anew with MiXCR; each CDR3 protein has one entry. This sample yields approximately 340,000 distinct CDR3 sequences, of which almost 30% are seen a single time; around 19% belongs to the top ten. Broader study findings: It was HLA-C-restricted CMV-specific TCR beta clonotypes that dominated the response ex vivo.

This clonotype was detected only a few times. What it binds is unknown. The receptor's source is a human donor in good health (CMV status not recorded). Some clones in this sample may be carry-over from other donors' samples. The specimen comprised cultured PBMCs, sampled from culture after CMV antigen stimulation.

As DNA, the CDR3 is TGTGCCAGCAGTTTATGGCGGGGGGGATTTACTGAAGCTTTCTTT. Translation: CASSLWRGGFTEAFF. The gene calls are TRBV28 and TRBJ1-1; perhaps TRBD1 as D (5 bases). Germline CDR1 MDHEN, CDR2 SYDVKM. V shed 0 bases and J shed 5 bases, with 13 bases lying between them. The CDR3 consists of 15 residues.